The clone carrying this T cell receptor (beta chain) showed up just once. Some clones are missing from TCRdb's copy, which holds only in-frame ones; the method was immunoSEQ multiplex PCR. The sample lists about 99,000 clones, approximately 88% occurring once. This specimen belongs to a study of T cell responses to AZD1222 COVID-19 vaccine. Germline CDR1 and CDR2: KGHDR and SFDVKD. V was pared by 8 bases and J by 5 bases, with 8 bases between. CDR3 length: 11 amino acids. The sequences come from peripheral blood, collected on day 0 of AZD1222 vaccination. The sequence was obtained from an adult in good health. V is TRBV24-1 and J is TRBJ2-5; D tentatively fits TRBD1 or TRBD2 (5 bases each). In DNA, the CDR3 is TGTGCCACCACGGGGCGGGAGACCCAGTACTTC. Protein product: CATTGRETQYF.